This passage covers 22 T cell receptor beta chains from one sample sequenced in a study of blood T cell repertoires in COVID-19. Sequencing used immunoSEQ multiplex PCR; TCRdb keeps in-frame clones, though not all of them. The table shows 110,000 or so clones, with roughly four fifths occurring only once. Source material: peripheral blood. The source is a woman aged 70 to 79 with acute or convalescent COVID-19.

This clone occurred a few times. The J gene is TRBJ1-1, the V gene TRBV5-1; 10 bases fit TRBD1. The CDR3 has 16 amino acids. V shed 4 bases and J 2 bases; nucleotides not matched to a gene: 8. CDR1 is SGHRS, CDR2 YFSETQ, per germline. Here the CDR3 reads CASSPRRQGANTEAFF. For the CDR3, the DNA is TGCGCCAGCAGCCCCCGGCGACAGGGGGCTAACACTGAAGCTTTCTTT.

The chain recombines TRBV11-2 with TRBJ1-2; D not certain. This CDR3 has 14 amino acids. V was shortened by 2 bases and J by 8 bases, with 15 bases between the two germline ends. Per germline, CDR1 SGHAT and CDR2 FQNNGV. CDR3 DNA sequence: TGTGCCAGCAGCTTAACATACAGTTCTGGCGGCTACACCTTC. Encoded protein: CASSLTYSSGGYTF.

This clone occurred a few times. CDR3 loop: CASSLVPGVSTDTQYF. The CDR3 coding sequence is TGTGCCAGCAGCTTAGTCCCGGGGGTTAGCACAGATACGCAGTATTTT. The chain recombines TRBV11-2 with TRBJ2-3, with TRBD2 as a possible D gene (6 bases). The CDR3 consists of 16 residues. CDR1 is SGHAT, CDR2 FQNNGV, per germline. Trimming stripped 1 base from V and 0 bases from J, with 11 bases between.

V is TRBV6-4 and J is TRBJ1-1; 9 nucleotides agree with TRBD1. V lost 6 bases, J lost 2 bases, and 4 bases stayed unmatched. Germline V lookup: CDR1 MRHNA, CDR2 SNTAGT. The CDR3 runs to 14 residues. CDR3: CASSVTGGNTEAFF. As DNA, the CDR3 is TGTGCCAGCAGCGTAACAGGGGGCAACACTGAAGCTTTCTTT.

The chain recombines TRBV7-8 with TRBJ2-3, with 9 positions matching TRBD2. Trimming removed 3 bases from V and 2 bases from J; junction bases left unmatched: 6. There are 16 residues in the CDR3. Germline loops: CDR1 SGHVS, CDR2 FQNEAQ. CDR3 region: CASSFTRGGPTDTQYF. As DNA, the CDR3 is TGTGCCAGCAGCTTTACGCGGGGGGGTCCCACAGATACGCAGTATTTT.

As DNA, the CDR3 is TGTGCCAGCAGCTTGGGGGGCGGGGGGCCCCAAGAGACCCAGTACTTC. Protein product: CASSLGGGGPQETQYF. The chain links TRBV5-4 to TRBJ2-5; 8 bases map to TRBD2. The junction had 5 bases not matched to a gene; V was cut back by 0 bases and J by 1 base. This CDR3 is 16 amino acids long. Looked up from germline, CDR1 is SGHNT and CDR2 is YYREEE (reference sequence).

CDR3 loop: CSAREGYNSPLHF. The CDR3 DNA sequence: TGCAGCGCCCGGGAGGGCTATAATTCACCCCTCCACTTT. The rearrangement uses TRBV29-1 and TRBJ1-6; no firm D call. The V end lost 7 bases, the J end lost 3 bases, and 10 bases lay between the germline ends. Germline assignment: CDR1 SQVTM and CDR2 ANQGSEA. CDR3 size: 13 residues.

This rearrangement joins TRBV4-1 to TRBJ2-6; 13 bases line up with TRBD2. The V gene end was trimmed by 1 base and the J gene end by 3 bases; junction bases not matched to a gene: 3. The CDR3 runs 18 residues. The germline gives CDR1 MGHRA, CDR2 YSYEKL. As DNA, the CDR3 is TGCGCCAGCAGCCAAGTTGGGACTAGCGGGATTGGGGCCAACGTCCTGACTTTC. It is translated as CASSQVGTSGIGANVLTF.

The chain is built from TRBV15 and TRBJ2-1; maybe TRBD2 (7 bases). V shed 5 bases and J shed 7 bases, with 21 bases lying between them. The CDR3 extends over 16 amino acids. Per germline, CDR1 LNHNV and CDR2 YYDKDF (reference sequence). The CDR3 sequence is CATSESRGAGQNEQFF. Here the CDR3 DNA reads TGTGCCACCAGCGAGAGTCGGGGGGCTGGTCAAAATGAGCAGTTCTTC.

This clone has only a few counts. This chain links TRBV5-1 with TRBJ1-4; a weak D match, TRBD1 (5 bases). Trimming stripped 2 bases from V and 4 bases from J, with 12 bases between. The CDR3 is 15 amino acids. The V gene's germline CDR1 is SGHRS and CDR2 YFSETQ. CDR3 sequence (DNA): TGCGCCAGCAGCTTCGGAGGGGCCAATAATGAAAAACTGTTTTTT. It codes for CASSFGGANNEKLFF. The full variable domain, with the rest looked up from reference TRBV5-1 and TRBJ1-4, is KAGVTQTPRYLIKTRGQQVTLSCSPISGHRSVSWYQQTPGQGLQFLFEYFSETQRNKGNFPGRFSGRQFSNSRSEMNVSTLELGDSALYLCASSFGGANNEKLFFGSGTQLSVL.

The chain has TRBV3-1 (or the pseudogene TRBV3-2) and TRBJ2-6; perhaps TRBD1 as D (5 bases). Trimming took off 2 bases at V and 14 bases at J, with 10 bases between the two ends. Per germline, CDR1 LGHDT and CDR2 YNNKEL (reference sequence). The CDR3 is 12 amino acids. The CDR3: CASSQSWGLLTF. For the CDR3, the DNA is TGTGCCAGCAGCCAAAGTTGGGGCCTCCTGACTTTC.

In DNA, the CDR3 is TGCGCCAGCAGCCAAGCTTTGGGACAGCCCTGGAACACTGAAGCTTTCTTT. Amino acid sequence: CASSQALGQPWNTEAFF. The genes are TRBV4-1 and TRBJ1-1, with 7 bases aligning to TRBD1. This CDR3 comprises 17 residues. V was pared by 1 base and J by 1 base, with 9 bases of the junction left unmatched. CDR1 and CDR2 from the germline V gene are MGHRA and YSYEKL.

The chain has TRBV28 and TRBJ1-2, with a weak D call TRBD1 (6 bases). V dropped 6 bases and J dropped 5 bases, with 16 bases sitting between them. The V gene's germline CDR1 is MDHEN and CDR2 SYDVKM. This CDR3 is built from 14 residues. CDR3 protein: CASSLDRLGYGYTF. The CDR3 region has the DNA TGTGCCAGCAGCCTCGACAGGCTTGGGTATGGCTACACCTTC.

The sample holds one count of this clone. The J gene is TRBJ2-1, the V gene TRBV11-3, with TRBD1 matching over 9 bases. The CDR3 totals 15 residues. The V gene end was trimmed by 4 bases and the J gene end by 9 bases; junction bases not matched to a gene: 10. CDR1 and CDR2 (germline): SGHNT, YENEEA. CDR3 loop: CASSSGTGMGGEQFF. The CDR3 DNA follows: TGTGCCAGCAGCTCCGGGACAGGGATGGGAGGTGAGCAGTTCTTC. Full variable domain (rest looked up from reference TRBV11-3 and TRBJ2-1): EAGVVQSPRYKIIEKKQPVAFWCNPISGHNTLYWYLQNLGQGPELLIRYENEEAVDDSQLPKDRFSAERLKGVDSTLKIQPAELGDSAVYLCASSSGTGMGGEQFFGPGTRLTVL.

This chain connects TRBV7-2 to TRBJ1-5; D is possibly TRBD1 (6 bases). The CDR3 runs to 15 residues. Germline assignment: CDR1 SGHTA and CDR2 FQGNSA. Trimming stripped 1 base from V and 2 bases from J, with 9 bases between. The CDR3 reads CASSLGSGGNQPQHF. The CDR3 bases are TGTGCCAGCAGCTTAGGTTCAGGGGGCAATCAGCCCCAGCATTTT.

The chain uses TRBV29-1 and TRBJ2-7; TRBD1 matches 10 bases. This CDR3 spans 15 amino acids. CDR1 is SQVTM and CDR2 is ANQGSEA in the germline V gene. V was clipped by 3 bases and J by 7 bases; unmatched bases: 12. For the CDR3, the DNA is TGCAGCGTTGAGACCCGACAGGGGGCGCCGGGGGAGCAGTACTTC. Residues: CSVETRQGAPGEQYF.

The chain joins TRBV6-5 to TRBJ2-1; possible D gene TRBD1, 6 bases. Deletions cut 6 bases from V and 13 bases from J, with 13 bases between. CDR1 and CDR2 from the germline V gene are MNHEY and SVGAGI. The CDR3 length is 11 residues. The CDR3 loop reads CASSLRGSQFF. CDR3 coding DNA: TGTGCCAGCAGCCTCAGGGGATCTCAGTTCTTC.

The V gene is TRBV19, the J gene TRBJ2-5; weak D call: TRBD2 (5 bases). The CDR3 extends over 16 amino acids. Germline lookup yields CDR1 LNHDA and CDR2 SQIVND (reference sequence). The V end lost 5 bases, the J end lost 4 bases, and 20 bases lay between the germline ends. The DNA of the CDR3 is TGTGCCAGTAGTGTCCCCGGCGGCCGAGGGCGAGAGACCCAGTACTTC. Amino acids: CASSVPGGRGRETQYF.

The chain couples TRBV19 to TRBJ2-2; 10 nucleotides agree with TRBD2. With 5 bases clipped from V and 5 bases from J, the junction kept 5 bases outside the gene matches. Germline V gene sequence: CDR1 LNHDA, CDR2 SQIVND (reference sequence). This CDR3 spans 15 amino acids. CDR3 region: CASSEAGGMTGELFF. The CDR3 DNA is TGTGCCAGTAGTGAAGCGGGAGGGATGACCGGGGAGCTGTTTTTT.

The chain uses TRBV30 and TRBJ2-5, with 9 bases fitting TRBD2. After removal of 3 bases from V and 1 base from J, the junction contained 3 bases not matched to a gene. This CDR3 is 14 amino acids long. Germline V CDR1 and CDR2: GTSNPN, SVGIG (reference sequence). The CDR3 here is CAWRTSGPQETQYF. CDR3 DNA: TGTGCCTGGAGGACTAGCGGACCCCAAGAGACCCAGTACTTC.

This sequence joins TRBV29-1 and TRBJ2-3, with TRBD1 as a possible D gene (6 bases). V lost 0 bases and J 5 bases, leaving 18 bases between the germline ends. This CDR3 comprises 16 residues. CDR1 is SQVTM, CDR2 ANQGSEA, per germline. The chain's CDR3 is CSVEDQDRFWGDTQYF. The CDR3 bases are TGCAGCGTTGAAGACCAAGACAGGTTTTGGGGAGATACGCAGTATTTT.

The sample holds a few counts of this clone. The chain couples TRBV20-1 to TRBJ1-6; TRBD1 might be the D (6 bases). CDR3 length: 15 residues. Trimming took off 3 bases at V and 9 bases at J, with 18 bases between the two ends. Germline lookup yields CDR1 DFQATT and CDR2 SNEGSKA (reference sequence). The CDR3 nucleotides read TGCAGTGCTAGTAAGACCGGGACAACAGCTTCACCCCTCCACTTT. This encodes CSASKTGTTASPLHF.